Listed below are T cell receptor beta chains from one sample, sequenced in a study of T cells after yellow fever vaccination. TCRdb called the 5' RACE reads again in MiXCR, with one record for every CDR3 protein. The table shows some 670,000 distinct CDR3 sequences, with around an eighth occurring only once. The specimen was PBMCs, collected on the day of the yellow fever booster vaccination. The receptors originated from a man aged 25-45 years who received the YFV17D yellow fever vaccine. CDR3s include the opening cysteine and the closing phenylalanine or tryptophan. D genes are given only for firm matches. Clone size is given for some rows only: seen once, a few or many times, or a class if the clone is expanded.

clone_size j_call d_call v_call cdr3_nt cdr3_aa
few TRBJ1-1 - TRBV5-1 TGCGCCAGCAGCTTGGCAGGGATCTTCTCCATGAACACTGAAGCTTTCTTT CASSLAGIFSMNTEAFF
few TRBJ2-3 TRBD2 TRBV7-7 TGTGCCAGCAGCTTAGCCGGGACTAGCGGGAATAAGACAGATACGCAGTATTTT CASSLAGTSGNKTDTQYF
few TRBJ2-1 - TRBV20-1 TGCAGCACAACGGGTTCCTACAATGAGCAGTTCTTC CSTTGSYNEQFF
few TRBJ2-1 TRBD2 TRBV12-5 TGTGCTAGTGGTCCCAGCGGGAACACCTACAATGAGCAGTTCTTC CASGPSGNTYNEQFF
- TRBJ2-2 - TRBV7-2 TGTGCCAGCAGCTTACAACATCAGGATACCGGGGAGCTGTTTTTT CASSLQHQDTGELFF
- TRBJ2-1 - TRBV19 TGTGCCAGTGGTGGTGAGAGCTCCTACAATGAGCAGTTCTTC CASGGESSYNEQFF
- TRBJ2-7 - TRBV6-2/TRBV6-3 TGTGCCAGCAGTTACTACGTAGGGCGCTACGAGCAGTACTTC CASSYYVGRYEQYF
- TRBJ2-1 - TRBV14 TGTGCCAGCAGGGCCGGGGATGTCTATGATGAGCAGTTCTTC CASRAGDVYDEQFF
- TRBJ2-1 TRBD2 TRBV30 TGTGCCTGGAGTGGCCAACGGTGGGGGACTAGCGGGAGTTCGAGCTCCTACAATGAGCAGTTCTTC CAWSGQRWGTSGSSSSYNEQFF
few TRBJ1-2 - TRBV25-1 TGTGCCAGCAGTGGTAGCCGGGGACCGATCTATGGCTACACCTTC CASSGSRGPIYGYTF
few TRBJ2-7 - TRBV18 TGTGCCAGCTCAGCCCAAATGGGGGGCGAGTACGAGCAGTACTTC CASSAQMGGEYEQYF
- TRBJ2-5 - TRBV7-9 TGTGCCAGCAGCTTAGCGTTAGCGCAACCGGAGACCCAGTACTTC CASSLALAQPETQYF
many TRBJ2-7 - TRBV5-1 TGCGCCAGCAGCTTGGGACTCTACGGTACCTACGAGCAGTACTTC CASSLGLYGTYEQYF
few TRBJ2-3 - TRBV2 TGTGCCAGTCATACGCAGTATTTT CASHTQYF
few TRBJ2-3 - TRBV28 TGTGCCAGCAGTTTCCCATCAGATACGCAGTATTTT CASSFPSDTQYF
- TRBJ1-6 - TRBV20-1 TGCAGTGCTAGAGAAAGGGGTAATTCACCCCTCCACTTT CSARERGNSPLHF
- TRBJ2-1 - TRBV20-1 TGCAGTGCTAACCCTAGGGCCGACCGTGGATTCTTC CSANPRADRGFF
- TRBJ2-3 TRBD2 TRBV11-2 TGTGCCAGCAGCGCCTATCCCGGTAGCGGGGCGCCCACAGATACGCAGTATTTT CASSAYPGSGAPTDTQYF
many TRBJ2-1 - TRBV27 TGTGCCAGCAGTTTAGTGGGGACCTACAATGAGCAGTTCTTC CASSLVGTYNEQFF
few TRBJ2-1 TRBD2 TRBV20-1 TGCAGTGCTAGGCCGAGAGGGGTAGCGGGAAATGAGCAGTTCTTC CSARPRGVAGNEQFF
- TRBJ1-3 TRBD1 TRBV11-2 TGTGCCAGCAGCCCTAGAGGGGGCCCTTCGACTGGCTCTGGAAACACCATATATTTT CASSPRGGPSTGSGNTIYF
few TRBJ2-1 TRBD2 TRBV20-1 TGCAGTGGAGCGGGACCTTACAATGAGCAGTTCTTC CSGAGPYNEQFF
many TRBJ2-3 - TRBV29-1 TGCAGCGTTGATAAACCCACAGATACGCAGTATTTT CSVDKPTDTQYF
few TRBJ1-1 - TRBV14 TGTGCCAGCAGCCAAGGTAGAGGAGGAAGCACTGAAGCTTTCTTT CASSQGRGGSTEAFF
few TRBJ1-4 - TRBV19 TGTGCCACCGGGACCGCCCTGTTATCTAATGAAAAACTGTTTTTT CATGTALLSNEKLFF
many TRBJ2-1 - TRBV5-1 TGCGCCAGCAGCTCTGGGATGTCCTACAATGAGCAGTTCTTC CASSSGMSYNEQFF
few TRBJ2-3 - TRBV7-3 TGTGCCAGCAGCTTATCGGGACCTGGCACAGATACGCAGTATTTT CASSLSGPGTDTQYF
many TRBJ1-1 - TRBV5-6 TGTGCCAGCAGCTTGCGCGGTGGGACGGGTTACACTGAAGCTTTCTTT CASSLRGGTGYTEAFF
- TRBJ2-3 - TRBV5-6 TGTGCCAGCAGCTTGGACCTCGTCGTGCAGTATTTT CASSLDLVVQYF
- TRBJ1-3 - TRBV11-2 TGTGCCAGCAGCTCTAGCCCTGGAAACACCATATATTTT CASSSSPGNTIYF
few TRBJ2-7 TRBD1 TRBV12-3/TRBV12-4 TGTGCCAGCAGAGGCGGGACAGGGGGTGGCTACGAGCAGTACTTC CASRGGTGGGYEQYF